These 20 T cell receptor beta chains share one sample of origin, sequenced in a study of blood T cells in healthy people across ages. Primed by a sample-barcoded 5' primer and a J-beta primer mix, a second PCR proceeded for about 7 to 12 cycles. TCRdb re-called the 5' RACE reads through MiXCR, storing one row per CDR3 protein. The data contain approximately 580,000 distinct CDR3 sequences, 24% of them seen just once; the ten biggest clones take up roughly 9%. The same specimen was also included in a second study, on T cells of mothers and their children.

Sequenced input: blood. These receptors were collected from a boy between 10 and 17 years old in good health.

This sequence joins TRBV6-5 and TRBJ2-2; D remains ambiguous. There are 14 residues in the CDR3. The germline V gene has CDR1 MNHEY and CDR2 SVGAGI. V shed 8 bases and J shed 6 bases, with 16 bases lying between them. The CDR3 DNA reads TGTGCCAGCTTGCCCCCCGGAAGGCCCGGGGAGCTGTTTTTT. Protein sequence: CASLPPGRPGELFF.

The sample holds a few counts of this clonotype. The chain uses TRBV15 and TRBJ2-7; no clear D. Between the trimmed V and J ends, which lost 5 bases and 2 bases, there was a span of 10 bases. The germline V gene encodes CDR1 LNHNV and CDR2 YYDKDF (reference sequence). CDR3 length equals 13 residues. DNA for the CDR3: TGTGCCACCAGCCTCGACTCACCCTACGAGCAGTACTTC. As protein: CATSLDSPYEQYF.

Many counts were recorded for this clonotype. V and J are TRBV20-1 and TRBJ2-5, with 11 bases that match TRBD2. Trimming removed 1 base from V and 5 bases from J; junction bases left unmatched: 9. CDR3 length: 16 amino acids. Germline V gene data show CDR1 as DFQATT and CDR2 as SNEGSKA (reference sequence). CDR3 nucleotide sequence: TGCAGTGCTAGAGGGCGACTAGCGGGATTATCCGAGACCCAGTACTTC. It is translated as CSARGRLAGLSETQYF.

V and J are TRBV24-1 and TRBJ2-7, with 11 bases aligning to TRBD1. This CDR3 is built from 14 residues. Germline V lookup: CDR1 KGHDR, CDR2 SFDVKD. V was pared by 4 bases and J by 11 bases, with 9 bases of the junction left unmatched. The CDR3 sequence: CATSDSGTGGAEYF. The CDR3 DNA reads TGTGCCACCAGTGACTCCGGGACAGGGGGTGCGGAGTACTTC.

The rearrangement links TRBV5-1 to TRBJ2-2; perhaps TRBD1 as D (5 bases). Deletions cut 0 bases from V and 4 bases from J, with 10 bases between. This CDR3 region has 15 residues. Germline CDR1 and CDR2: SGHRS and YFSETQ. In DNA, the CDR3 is TGCGCCAGCAGCTTGGTCCAGGGAAGCACCGGGGAGCTGTTTTTT. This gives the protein CASSLVQGSTGELFF.

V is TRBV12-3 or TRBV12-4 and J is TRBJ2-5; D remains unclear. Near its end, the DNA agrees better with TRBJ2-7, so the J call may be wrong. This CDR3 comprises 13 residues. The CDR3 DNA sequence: TGTGCCAGCAGTTTACAGGAAACGTACGAGCAGTACTTC. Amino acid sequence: CASSLQETYEQYF.

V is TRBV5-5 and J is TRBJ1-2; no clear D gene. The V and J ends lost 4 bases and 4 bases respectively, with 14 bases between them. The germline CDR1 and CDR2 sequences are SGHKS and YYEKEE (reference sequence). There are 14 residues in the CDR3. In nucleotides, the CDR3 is TGTGCCAGCAGCGATATCGTCATAGGCTATGGCTACACCTTC. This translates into CASSDIVIGYGYTF.

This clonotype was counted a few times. CDR3 region: CASSDSSGSSYNEQFF. For the CDR3, the DNA is TGTGCCAGCAGTGATTCTAGCGGGAGCTCCTACAATGAGCAGTTCTTC. The chain joins TRBV25-1 to TRBJ2-1, with 10 bases lining up with TRBD2. The V gene end was trimmed by 3 bases and the J gene end by 0 bases; junction bases not matched to a gene: 2. This CDR3 has 16 amino acids. In germline, CDR1 is MGHDK, CDR2 SYGVNS.

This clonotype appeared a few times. This chain's CDR3 is CASSQAGNTIYF. The CDR3 DNA reads as TGTGCCAGCAGCCAAGCTGGAAACACCATATATTTT. The gene calls are TRBV14 and TRBJ1-3; D remains ambiguous. This CDR3 comprises 12 residues. V lost 1 base, J lost 2 bases, and 0 bases lay in between. CDR1 SGHDN and CDR2 FVKESK come from the germline V gene. Full variable domain (remainder filled in from reference TRBV14 and TRBJ1-3): EAGVTQFPSHSVIEKGQTVTLRCDPISGHDNLYWYRRVMGKEIKFLLHFVKESKQDESGMPNNRFLAERTGGTYSTLKVQPAELEDSGVYFCASSQAGNTIYFGEGSWLTVV.

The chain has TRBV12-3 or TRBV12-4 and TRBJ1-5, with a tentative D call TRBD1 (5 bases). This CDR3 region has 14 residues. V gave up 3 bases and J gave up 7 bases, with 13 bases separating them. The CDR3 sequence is CASSFELGAQPQHF. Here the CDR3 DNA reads TGTGCCAGCAGTTTTGAGCTTGGGGCACAGCCCCAGCATTTT.

For the CDR3, the DNA is TGTGCCAGTAGTATCACCGACTACGAGCAGTACTTC. Its translation is CASSITDYEQYF. The chain is built from TRBV19 and TRBJ2-7; D call uncertain. The germline V gene encodes CDR1 LNHDA and CDR2 SQIVND (reference sequence). The length of the CDR3 is 12 residues. Trimming stripped 3 bases from V and 3 bases from J, with 6 bases between.

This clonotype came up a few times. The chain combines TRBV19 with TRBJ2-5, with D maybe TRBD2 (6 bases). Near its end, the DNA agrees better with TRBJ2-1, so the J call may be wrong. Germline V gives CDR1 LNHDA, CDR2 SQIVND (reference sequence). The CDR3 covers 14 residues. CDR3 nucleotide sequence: TGTGCCAGTAGTGCGCTCTTACATGGGGGGGAGCAGTTCTTC. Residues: CASSALLHGGEQFF.

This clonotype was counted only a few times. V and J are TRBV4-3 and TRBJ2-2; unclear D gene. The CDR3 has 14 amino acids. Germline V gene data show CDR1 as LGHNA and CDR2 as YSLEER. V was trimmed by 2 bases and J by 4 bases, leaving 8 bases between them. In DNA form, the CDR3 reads TGCGCCAGCAGCCAAACCCCGGGCACCGGGGAGCTGTTTTTT. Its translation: CASSQTPGTGELFF.

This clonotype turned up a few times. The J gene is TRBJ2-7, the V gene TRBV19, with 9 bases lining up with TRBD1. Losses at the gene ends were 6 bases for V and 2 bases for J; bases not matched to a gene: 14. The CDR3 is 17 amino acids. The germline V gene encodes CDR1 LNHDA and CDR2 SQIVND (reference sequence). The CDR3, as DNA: TGTGCCAGTAGCCCAAAAAACGCGACAGGGGGGGCCTACGAGCAGTACTTC. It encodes CASSPKNATGGAYEQYF.

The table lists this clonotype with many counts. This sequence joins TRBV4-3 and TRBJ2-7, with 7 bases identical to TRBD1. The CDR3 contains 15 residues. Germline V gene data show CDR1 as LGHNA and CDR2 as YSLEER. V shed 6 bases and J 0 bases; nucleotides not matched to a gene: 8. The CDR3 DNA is TGCGCCAGCAGTCGAGAGGGGACAGACTCCTACGAGCAGTACTTC. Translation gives CASSREGTDSYEQYF.

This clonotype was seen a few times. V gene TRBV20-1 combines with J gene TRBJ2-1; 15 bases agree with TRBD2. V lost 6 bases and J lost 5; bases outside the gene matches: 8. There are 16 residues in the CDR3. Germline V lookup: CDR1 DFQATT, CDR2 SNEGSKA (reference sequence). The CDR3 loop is CSAHPGLAGGHNEQFF. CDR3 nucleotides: TGCAGTGCACATCCTGGACTAGCGGGAGGGCACAATGAGCAGTTCTTC.

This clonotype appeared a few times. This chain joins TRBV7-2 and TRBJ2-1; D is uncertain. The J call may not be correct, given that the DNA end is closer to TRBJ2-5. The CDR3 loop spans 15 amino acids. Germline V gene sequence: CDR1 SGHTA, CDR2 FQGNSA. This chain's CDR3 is CASSRTSASRETQYF. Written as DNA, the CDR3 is TGTGCCAGCAGCCGTACCTCTGCTAGTAGGGAGACCCAGTACTTC.

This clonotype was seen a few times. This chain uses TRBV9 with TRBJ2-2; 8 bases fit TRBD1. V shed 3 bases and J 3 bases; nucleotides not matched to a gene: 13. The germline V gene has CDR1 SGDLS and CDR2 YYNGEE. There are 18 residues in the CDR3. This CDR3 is CASSGGPTQGADTGELFF. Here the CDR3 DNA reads TGTGCCAGCAGCGGAGGCCCCACGCAGGGGGCAGACACCGGGGAGCTGTTTTTT.

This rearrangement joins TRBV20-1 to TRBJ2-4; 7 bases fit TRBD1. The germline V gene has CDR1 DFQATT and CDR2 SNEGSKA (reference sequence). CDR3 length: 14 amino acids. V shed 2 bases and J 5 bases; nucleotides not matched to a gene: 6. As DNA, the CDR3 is TGCAGTGCTAGACCTACAGGGGTCGAAAACATTCAGTACTTC. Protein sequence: CSARPTGVENIQYF.

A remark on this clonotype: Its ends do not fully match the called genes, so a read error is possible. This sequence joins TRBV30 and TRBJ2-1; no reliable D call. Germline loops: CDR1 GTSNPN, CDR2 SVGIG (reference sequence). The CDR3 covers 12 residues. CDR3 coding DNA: TGTGCCTGGAGTGTACCCCGTGATGAGCAGGTCTTC. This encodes CAWSVPRDEQVF.